The 30 T cell receptor beta chains presented below share a single source sample, sequenced in a study of blood T cell repertoires in COVID-19. Here immunoSEQ multiplex PCR was the method, and the copy in TCRdb shows in-frame clones only, minus some. The sample records over 250,000 clones, 83% being singletons. Sample: peripheral blood. These TCRs come from a woman aged 50 to 60 who had recovered from COVID-19.

The chain recombines TRBV11-2 with TRBJ2-7; D perhaps matches TRBD2 (7 bases). The V and J ends lost 0 bases and 5 bases respectively, with 20 bases between them. CDR1 is SGHAT and CDR2 is FQNNGV in the germline V gene. The length of the CDR3 is 17 residues. The CDR3 coding sequence is TGTGCCAGCAGCTTAGAGGGGAGTCGGGGGGCCCAGGACGAGCAGTACTTC. Its protein product is CASSLEGSRGAQDEQYF.

The V call is TRBV5-1, the J call TRBJ2-5; TRBD2 matches 10 bases. The CDR3 is 16 amino acids. Looked up from germline, CDR1 is SGHRS and CDR2 is YFSETQ. V dropped 0 bases and J dropped 2; count of bases not matched to a gene: 4. The CDR3 loop reads CASSLAGTSEQETQYF. The CDR3 nucleotides read TGCGCCAGCAGCTTGGCAGGGACTAGCGAGCAAGAGACCCAGTACTTC.

The chain combines TRBV4-2 with TRBJ2-1, with 9 bases lining up with TRBD2. Germline-derived CDR1 and CDR2 are LGHNA and YNFKEQ. The CDR3 consists of 16 residues. V shed 1 base and J 4 bases; nucleotides not matched to a gene: 5. The CDR3 nucleotides are TGTGCCAGCAGCCAAGGGGCTAGCGGGGTATACAATGAGCAGTTCTTC. Amino acids: CASSQGASGVYNEQFF.

The rearrangement joins TRBV18 to TRBJ1-4, with 8 bases fitting TRBD1. The length of the CDR3 is 14 residues. Trimming took 3 bases from V and 6 from J; bases not matched to a gene: 3. CDR1 KGHSH and CDR2 LQKENI come from the germline V gene. For the CDR3, the DNA is TGTGCCAGCTCACCGGACAGGGACCATGAAAAACTGTTTTTT. Translating it yields CASSPDRDHEKLFF.

Concerning this clone itself: Distinct nucleotide sequences in the sample also encode this CDR3. The chain joins TRBV7-3 to TRBJ2-3; 8 nucleotides agree with TRBD2. V trimming: 5 bases; J trimming: 6 bases; junction bases outside the gene matches: 4. Germline assignment: CDR1 SGHTA and CDR2 FQGTGA. The CDR3 contains 13 residues. CDR3 region: CASSGTSTDTQYF. In DNA, the CDR3 is TGTGCCAGCAGCGGGACTAGTACGGATACGCAGTATTTT.

CDR3: CASSPGSRVNTEAFF. The CDR3, as DNA: TGTGCCAGCTCACCGGGGAGCCGGGTTAACACTGAAGCTTTCTTT. The chain carries TRBV18 and TRBJ1-1, with D unclear. Germline assignment: CDR1 KGHSH and CDR2 LQKENI. The V gene lost 3 bases and the J gene lost 2 bases, with 13 bases spanning the gap. This CDR3 has 15 residues.

This clone was counted a few times. The rearrangement links TRBV30 to TRBJ2-7, with 10 bases matching TRBD1. The CDR3 consists of 13 residues. Germline trimming cut 5 bases from V and 6 bases from J; bases unmatched to any gene: 7. Germline V CDR1 and CDR2: GTSNPN, SVGIG (reference sequence). The CDR3 region has the DNA TGTGCCTGGGGGGGACAGGGGAAGGGCGAGCAGTACTTC. Translation gives CAWGGQGKGEQYF.

This chain joins TRBV11-2 and TRBJ2-5, with D possibly being TRBD2 (5 bases). Germline CDR1 is SGHAT and CDR2 is FQNNGV. V was clipped by 5 bases and J by 4 bases, with 14 bases between them. The CDR3 covers 14 residues. The CDR3 sequence is CASSSGTFRETQYF. CDR3 bases: TGTGCCAGCAGCAGCGGAACCTTCAGAGAGACCCAGTACTTC.

The chain couples TRBV28 to TRBJ2-5, with TRBD1 identical over 12 bases. CDR3 size: 15 residues. Germline V gene sequence: CDR1 MDHEN, CDR2 SYDVKM. Trimming at V came to 5 bases and at J to 5 bases, leaving 6 bases not matched to a gene. This CDR3 reads CASSPGQGARETQYF. DNA of the CDR3: TGTGCCAGCAGTCCGGGACAGGGGGCTCGGGAGACCCAGTACTTC.

V is TRBV2 and J is TRBJ2-7, with 7 bases identical to TRBD2. The CDR3 consists of 13 residues. Germline V gene sequence: CDR1 SNHLY, CDR2 FYNNEI. Unmatched junction bases numbered 8, after V lost 9 bases and J lost 3 bases. DNA of the CDR3: TGTGCCAGGGGAGGGAGGGGTCTCTACGAGCAGTACTTC. The encoded protein is CARGGRGLYEQYF.

The rearrangement links TRBV28 to TRBJ2-7; D is possibly TRBD1 (5 bases). This CDR3 has 14 residues. Germline CDR1 MDHEN, CDR2 SYDVKM. V shed 1 base and J shed 5 bases, with 12 bases lying between them. The CDR3 bases are TGTGCCAGCAGTTTATTGGCAGGGTCCCACGAGCAGTACTTC. Its protein product is CASSLLAGSHEQYF.

This chain uses TRBV29-1 with TRBJ1-3; D remains ambiguous. The CDR3 has 13 residues. Germline-derived CDR1 and CDR2 are SQVTM and ANQGSEA. Trimming cost V 6 bases and J 3 bases, with 12 bases left between them. The CDR3 DNA reads TGCAGCGTCCGGACTAGCAGTGGAAACACCATATATTTT. Its protein product is CSVRTSSGNTIYF.

This rearrangement joins TRBV12-3 or TRBV12-4 to TRBJ2-2, with a possible D match to TRBD2 (5 bases). There are 13 residues in the CDR3. V dropped 8 bases and J dropped 1 base, with 8 bases sitting between them. CDR3 sequence reads: CASRRQNTGELFF. In nucleotides, the CDR3 is TGTGCCAGCCGGAGGCAGAACACCGGGGAGCTGTTTTTT.

V is TRBV28 and J is TRBJ1-2, with D possibly matching TRBD1 (5 bases). The CDR3 totals 13 residues. Per germline, CDR1 MDHEN and CDR2 SYDVKM. V dropped 7 bases and J dropped 4 bases, with 13 bases sitting between them. For the CDR3, the DNA is TGTGCCAGCACCGCGGAGGGGATCTATGGCTACACCTTC. Protein product: CASTAEGIYGYTF.

The chain is built from TRBV29-1 and TRBJ1-2, with 8 bases matching TRBD1. Per the germline V gene, CDR1 is SQVTM and CDR2 is ANQGSEA. CDR3 length: 14 residues. Trimming removed 6 bases from V and 3 bases from J; junction bases left unmatched: 9. Here the CDR3 DNA reads TGCAGCGTGGGGACAGGTACTGGAGACTATGGCTACACCTTC. This sequence encodes CSVGTGTGDYGYTF.

The chain carries TRBV6-4 and TRBJ1-2, with TRBD1 as a possible D gene (5 bases). Trimming shortened V by 5 bases and J by 3 bases, and 10 bases separated the two germline ends. The CDR3 covers 13 residues. Looked up from germline, CDR1 is MRHNA and CDR2 is SNTAGT. CDR3 region: CASSHGGDYGYTF. The CDR3 DNA reads as TGTGCCAGCAGTCATGGGGGGGACTATGGCTACACCTTC.

The chain combines TRBV19 with TRBJ1-2; D is undetermined. Germline values: CDR1 LNHDA, CDR2 SQIVND (reference sequence). The CDR3 length is 18 residues. Trimming stripped 1 base from V and 4 bases from J, with 22 bases between. The CDR3 DNA sequence: TGTGCCAGTAGTATAGCCCTCCCCTATGGGCGTGGATCCTATGGCTACACCTTC. It encodes CASSIALPYGRGSYGYTF.

This sequence joins TRBV5-6 and TRBJ2-5; D is unclear. V was pared by 4 bases and J by 4 bases, with 5 bases between. This CDR3 spans 11 amino acids. The germline gives CDR1 SGHDT, CDR2 YYEEEE. The CDR3 is CASSLRETQYF. CDR3 bases: TGTGCCAGCAGCCTAAGAGAGACCCAGTACTTC.

CDR3 in amino acids: CASSPRTGGISSYEQYF. CDR3 DNA sequence: TGTGCCAGCAGCCCCAGGACAGGGGGCATAAGCTCCTACGAGCAGTACTTC. The chain couples TRBV11-2 to TRBJ2-7; the match to TRBD1 covers 11 bases. From germline, CDR1 is SGHAT and CDR2 FQNNGV. The trim removed 5 bases at V and 0 bases at J, leaving 9 bases unmatched. The CDR3 loop spans 17 amino acids.

The V gene is TRBV30, the J gene TRBJ1-2; TRBD1 aligns across 9 bases. CDR3 size: 14 residues. Germline trimming cut 2 bases from V and 7 bases from J; bases unmatched to any gene: 8. Germline-derived CDR1 and CDR2 are GTSNPN and SVGIG (reference sequence). CDR3 DNA: TGTGCCTGGAGTCCTTACAGGGGGCTGATTGGCTACACCTTC. It yields the protein CAWSPYRGLIGYTF.

The chain recombines TRBV19 with TRBJ2-7; no clear D gene. Germline V CDR1 and CDR2: LNHDA, SQIVND (reference sequence). The V end was cut by 1 base, the J end by 0 bases, with 10 bases between. This CDR3 is built from 15 residues. DNA for the CDR3: TGTGCCAGTAGTATAGCAACAGCAAACTCCTACGAGCAGTACTTC. Residues: CASSIATANSYEQYF.

The chain couples TRBV4-1 to TRBJ1-5, with D unclear. V lost 0 bases and J 0 bases, leaving 6 bases between the germline ends. The CDR3 totals 15 residues. Germline CDR1 is MGHRA and CDR2 is YSYEKL. CDR3 loop: CASSQDTYSNQPQHF. For the CDR3, the DNA is TGCGCCAGCAGCCAAGATACCTATAGCAATCAGCCCCAGCATTTT.

This chain connects TRBV19 to TRBJ1-2; 8 nucleotides line up with TRBD1. Germline V lookup: CDR1 LNHDA, CDR2 SQIVND (reference sequence). The CDR3 runs 15 residues. V lost 6 bases and J lost 0; bases outside the gene matches: 6. CDR3 nucleotides: TGTGCCAGTAGCCCTCAGACAGGGGCTAACTATGGCTACACCTTC. Translating gives CASSPQTGANYGYTF.

A note on this clone: Other DNA sequences in this specimen translate into the identical CDR3. J is TRBJ1-1 and V is TRBV9; unclear D gene. The V end lost 2 bases, the J end lost 4 bases, and 9 bases lay between the germline ends. This CDR3 has 13 residues. The germline V gene has CDR1 SGDLS and CDR2 YYNGEE. CDR3 sequence: CASSVGGRTEAFF. DNA of the CDR3: TGTGCCAGCAGCGTTGGTGGCCGCACTGAAGCTTTCTTT.

Worth noting for this clone: A much larger clone differs from this one at a single base, so this may be a read error. CDR3 coding DNA: TGTGCCAGCAGTCCAAAGGGGTATGGCTACACCTTC. It is translated as CASSPKGYGYTF. The rearrangement uses TRBV2 and TRBJ1-2; a possible D gene is TRBD1 (5 bases). CDR1 and CDR2 from the germline V gene are SNHLY and FYNNEI. The ends were cut back, 5 bases at V and 5 bases at J, with 9 bases in the middle. This CDR3 comprises 12 residues.

The chain employs TRBV18 and TRBJ1-2; TRBD1 is a possible D gene (5 bases). Germline CDR1 KGHSH, CDR2 LQKENI. This CDR3 spans 15 amino acids. Trimming pared 2 bases from V and 4 bases from J, leaving 14 bases between. The CDR3 reads CASSPGAYLTYGYTF. Here the CDR3 DNA reads TGTGCCAGCTCACCAGGGGCTTACCTTACCTATGGCTACACCTTC.

As DNA, the CDR3 is TGTGCCAGCAGCGAGGGGGCAGGGAAACGCACAGATACGCAGTATTTT. Translation gives CASSEGAGKRTDTQYF. This chain connects TRBV9 to TRBJ2-3; TRBD1 agrees at 7 bases. Losses at the gene ends were 3 bases for V and 1 base for J; bases not matched to a gene: 8. The CDR3 is 16 amino acids. Germline V gene data show CDR1 as SGDLS and CDR2 as YYNGEE.

This chain connects TRBV5-1 to TRBJ2-2; D perhaps matches TRBD2 (6 bases). The CDR3 has 16 residues. Germline CDR1 and CDR2: SGHRS and YFSETQ. V gave up 4 bases and J gave up 5 bases, with 18 bases separating them. The CDR3 protein is CASSAIGGGRTGELFF. The CDR3, as DNA: TGCGCCAGCAGCGCTATCGGTGGAGGGAGGACCGGGGAGCTGTTTTTT. Using reference TRBV5-1 and TRBJ2-2 for the parts outside the CDR3, the full variable domain is KAGVTQTPRYLIKTRGQQVTLSCSPISGHRSVSWYQQTPGQGLQFLFEYFSETQRNKGNFPGRFSGRQFSNSRSEMNVSTLELGDSALYLCASSAIGGGRTGELFFGEGSRLTVL.

The V and J genes are TRBV27 and TRBJ1-2, with D uncertain. This CDR3 is built from 16 residues. V shed 7 bases and J shed 1 base, with 19 bases lying between them. The V gene's germline CDR1 is MNHEY and CDR2 SMNVEV (reference sequence). This CDR3 is CASTPTVAIGNYGYTF. CDR3 coding DNA: TGTGCCAGCACCCCCACAGTGGCTATCGGTAACTATGGCTACACCTTC.

Concerning this clone: The same CDR3 also results from other DNA sequences found in this sample. The rearrangement uses TRBV6-2 or TRBV6-3 and TRBJ1-1, with D hard to call. Per the germline V gene, CDR1 is MNHEY and CDR2 is SVGEGT. The CDR3 contains 14 residues. Trimming left V 0 bases short and J 1 base short, with 6 bases between. This CDR3 is CASSYSGGNTEAFF. The CDR3 nucleotides are TGTGCCAGCAGTTACTCGGGAGGGAACACTGAAGCTTTCTTT.